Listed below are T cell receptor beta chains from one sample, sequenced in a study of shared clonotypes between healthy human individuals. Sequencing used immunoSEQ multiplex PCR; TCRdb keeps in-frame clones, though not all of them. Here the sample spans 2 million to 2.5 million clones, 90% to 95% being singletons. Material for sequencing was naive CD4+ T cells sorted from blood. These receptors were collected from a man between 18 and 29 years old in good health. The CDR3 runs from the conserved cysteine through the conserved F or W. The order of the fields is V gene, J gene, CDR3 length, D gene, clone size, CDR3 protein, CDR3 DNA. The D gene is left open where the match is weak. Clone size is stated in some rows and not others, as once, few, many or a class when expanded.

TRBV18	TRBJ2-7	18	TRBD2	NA	CASSQGKSGRILTYEQYF	TGTGCCAGCTCACAAGGCAAGAGCGGGAGGATTCTAACCTACGAGCAGTACTTC
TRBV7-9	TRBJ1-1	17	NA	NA	CASSQVHLRTGNTEAFF	TGTGCCAGCAGCCAAGTCCACCTACGAACAGGGAACACTGAAGCTTTCTTT
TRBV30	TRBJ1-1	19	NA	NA	CAWSVRGWAGPRENTEAFF	TGTGCCTGGAGTGTACGAGGTTGGGCAGGTCCACGTGAGAACACTGAAGCTTTCTTT
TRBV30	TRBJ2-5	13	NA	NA	CAWSVDSQGTQYF	TGTGCCTGGAGTGTGGACAGCCAGGGTACCCAGTACTTC
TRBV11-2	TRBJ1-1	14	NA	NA	CASSLSGPNTEAFF	TGTGCCAGCAGCTTATCGGGCCCGAACACTGAAGCTTTCTTT
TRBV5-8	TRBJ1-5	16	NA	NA	CASSPQGSSNNQPQHF	TGTGCCAGCAGCCCTCAAGGGTCCTCTAATAATCAGCCCCAGCATTTT
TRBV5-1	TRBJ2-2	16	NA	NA	CASSLGVKSVTGELFF	TGCGCCAGCAGCTTGGGGGTCAAATCCGTCACCGGGGAGCTGTTTTTT
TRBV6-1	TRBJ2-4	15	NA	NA	CASSEDWRLQNIQYF	TGTGCCAGCAGTGAAGATTGGCGACTGCAAAACATTCAGTACTTC
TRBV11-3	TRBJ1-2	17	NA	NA	CASSLLGWRTHNYGYTF	TGTGCCAGCAGCTTACTTGGTTGGAGAACACATAACTATGGCTACACCTTC
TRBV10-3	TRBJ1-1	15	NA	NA	CAIRGYGAVGTEAFF	TGTGCCATCAGGGGATACGGGGCCGTGGGCACTGAAGCTTTCTTT
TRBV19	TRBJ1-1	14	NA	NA	CASSIRQGGTEAFF	TGTGCCAGTAGTATTCGGCAGGGCGGCACTGAAGCTTTCTTT
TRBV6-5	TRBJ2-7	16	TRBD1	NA	CASSSGTGTGATEQYF	TGTGCCAGCAGTTCCGGGACAGGGACGGGGGCTACCGAGCAGTACTTC
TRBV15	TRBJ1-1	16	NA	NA	CATSRAGSTGNTEAFF	TGTGCCACCAGCAGAGCAGGATCGACAGGGAACACTGAAGCTTTCTTT
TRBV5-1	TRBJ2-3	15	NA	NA	CASSLGQSSTDTQYF	TGCGCCAGCAGCTTAGGGCAGTCTAGCACAGATACGCAGTATTTT
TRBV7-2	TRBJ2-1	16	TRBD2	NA	CASSLVAGLAGDEQFF	TGTGCCAGCAGCTTAGTCGCGGGACTAGCGGGAGATGAGCAGTTCTTC
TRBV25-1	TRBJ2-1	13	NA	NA	CASSVPGSWEQFF	TGTGCCAGCAGTGTTCCGGGTTCTTGGGAGCAGTTCTTC
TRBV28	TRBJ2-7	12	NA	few	CASSLRGFEQYF	TGTGCCAGCAGTTTAAGGGGGTTCGAGCAGTACTTC
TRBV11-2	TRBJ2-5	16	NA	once	CASMLRVGGGQETQYF	TGTGCCAGCATGCTCCGGGTAGGGGGAGGCCAAGAGACCCAGTACTTC
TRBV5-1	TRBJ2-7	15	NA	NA	CASSLGAGPNYEQYF	TGCGCCAGCAGCTTGGGGGCAGGGCCCAACTACGAGCAGTACTTC
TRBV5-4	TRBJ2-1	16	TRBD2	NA	CASSKLAGGSYNEQFF	TGTGCCAGCAGCAAACTAGCGGGGGGGTCCTACAATGAGCAGTTCTTC
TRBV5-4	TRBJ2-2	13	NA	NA	CASRVKHTGELFF	TGTGCCAGCAGGGTAAAGCACACCGGGGAGCTGTTTTTT
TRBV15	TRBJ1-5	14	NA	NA	CATSRESGLGPQHF	TGTGCCACCAGCAGAGAATCGGGGTTAGGGCCCCAGCATTTT
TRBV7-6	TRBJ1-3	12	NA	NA	CASSLHGNTIYF	TGTGCCAGCAGCTTGCATGGAAACACCATATATTTT
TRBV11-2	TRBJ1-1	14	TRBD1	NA	CASSLDYRGTEAFF	TGTGCCAGCAGCTTAGATTACAGGGGCACTGAAGCTTTCTTT
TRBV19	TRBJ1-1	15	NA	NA	CASSSISPGRTEAFF	TGTGCCAGCTCCAGTATAAGTCCGGGGAGGACTGAAGCTTTCTTT
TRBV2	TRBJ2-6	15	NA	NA	CASSGVPSGANVLTF	TGTGCCAGCAGCGGAGTACCTTCTGGGGCCAACGTCCTGACTTTC
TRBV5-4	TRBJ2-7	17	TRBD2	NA	CASSPGGAAGTFHEQYF	TGTGCCAGCAGCCCCGGTGGAGCAGCGGGGACGTTCCACGAGCAGTACTTC
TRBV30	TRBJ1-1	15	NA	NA	CAWSVSSTMNTEAFF	TGTGCCTGGAGTGTTTCTTCCACCATGAACACTGAAGCTTTCTTT
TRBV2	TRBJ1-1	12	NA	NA	CASMRDGTEAFF	TGTGCCAGCATGAGGGACGGCACTGAAGCTTTCTTT
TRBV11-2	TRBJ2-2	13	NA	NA	CASRTENTGELFF	TGTGCCAGCCGGACCGAGAACACCGGGGAGCTGTTTTTT
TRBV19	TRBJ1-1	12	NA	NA	CASSWRLTEAFF	TGTGCCAGTAGTTGGCGACTTACGGAAGCTTTCTTT
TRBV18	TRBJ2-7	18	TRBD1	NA	CASSPIILVDRGSREQYF	TGTGCCAGCTCACCGATAATACTAGTTGACAGGGGATCGAGGGAGCAGTACTTC
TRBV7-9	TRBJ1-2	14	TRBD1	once	CASSLGQVLLIDTF	TGTGCCAGCAGCTTGGGACAGGTATTATTGATCGACACCTTC
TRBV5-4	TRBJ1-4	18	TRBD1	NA	CASSLQQGIGTGDGKLFF	TGTGCCAGCAGCTTGCAACAGGGGATAGGGACTGGGGATGGTAAACTGTTTTTT
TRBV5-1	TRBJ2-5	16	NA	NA	CASSSTSQGSQETQYF	TGCGCCAGCAGTTCTACTTCACAGGGTAGCCAAGAGACCCAGTACTTC
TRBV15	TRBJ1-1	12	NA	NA	CATSRVGQRAFF	TGTGCCACCAGCAGAGTCGGACAGAGGGCTTTCTTT
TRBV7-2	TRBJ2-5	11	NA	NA	CASSPSETQYF	TGTGCCAGCAGCCCCTCGGAGACCCAGTACTTC